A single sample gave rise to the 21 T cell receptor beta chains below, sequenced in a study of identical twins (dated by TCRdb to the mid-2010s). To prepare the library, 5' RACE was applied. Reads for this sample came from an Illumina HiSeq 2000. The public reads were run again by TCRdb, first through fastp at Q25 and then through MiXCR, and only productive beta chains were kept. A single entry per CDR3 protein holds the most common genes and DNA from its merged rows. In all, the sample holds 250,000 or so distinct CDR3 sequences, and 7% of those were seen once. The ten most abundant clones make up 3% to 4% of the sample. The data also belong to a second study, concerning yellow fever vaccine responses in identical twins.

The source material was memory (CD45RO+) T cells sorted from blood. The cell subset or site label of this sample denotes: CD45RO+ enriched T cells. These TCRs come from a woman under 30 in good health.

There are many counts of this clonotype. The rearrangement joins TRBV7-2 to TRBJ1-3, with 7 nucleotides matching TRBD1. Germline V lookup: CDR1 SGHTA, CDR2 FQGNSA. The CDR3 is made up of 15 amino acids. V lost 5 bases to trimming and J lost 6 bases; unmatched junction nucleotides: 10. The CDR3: CASSPPRGRENTIYF. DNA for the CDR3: TGTGCCAGCAGCCCACCTAGGGGGCGGGAAAACACCATATATTTT.

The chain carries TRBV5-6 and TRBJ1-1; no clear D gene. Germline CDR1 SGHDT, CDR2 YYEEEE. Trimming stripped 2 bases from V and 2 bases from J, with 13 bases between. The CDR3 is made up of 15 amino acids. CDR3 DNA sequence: TGTGCCAGCAGCTTCGTGGGCCTCTACAACACTGAAGCTTTCTTT. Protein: CASSFVGLYNTEAFF.

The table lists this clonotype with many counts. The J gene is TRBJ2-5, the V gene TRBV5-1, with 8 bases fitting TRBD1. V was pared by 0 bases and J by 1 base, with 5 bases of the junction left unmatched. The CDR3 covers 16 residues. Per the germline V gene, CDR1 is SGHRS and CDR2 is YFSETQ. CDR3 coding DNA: TGCGCCAGCAGCTTGGGGGGTACAGGGGGCCAAGAGACCCAGTACTTC. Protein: CASSLGGTGGQETQYF.

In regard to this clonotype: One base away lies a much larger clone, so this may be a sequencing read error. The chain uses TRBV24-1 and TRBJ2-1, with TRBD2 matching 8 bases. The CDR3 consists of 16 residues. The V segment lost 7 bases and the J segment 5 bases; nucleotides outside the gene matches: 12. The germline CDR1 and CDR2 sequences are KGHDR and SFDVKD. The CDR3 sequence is CATSIPGTSGHNEQFF. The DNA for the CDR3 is TGTGCCACCAGCATACCCGGGACTAGTGGTCACAATGAGCAGTTCTTC.

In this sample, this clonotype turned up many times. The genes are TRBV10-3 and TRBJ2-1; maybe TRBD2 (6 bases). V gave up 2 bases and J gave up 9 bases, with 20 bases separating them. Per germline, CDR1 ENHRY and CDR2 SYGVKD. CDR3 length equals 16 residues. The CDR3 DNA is TGTGCCATCAGTGAGCCCCGGAGCGGGTCGGGGCTTGAGCAGTTCTTC. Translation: CAISEPRSGSGLEQFF.

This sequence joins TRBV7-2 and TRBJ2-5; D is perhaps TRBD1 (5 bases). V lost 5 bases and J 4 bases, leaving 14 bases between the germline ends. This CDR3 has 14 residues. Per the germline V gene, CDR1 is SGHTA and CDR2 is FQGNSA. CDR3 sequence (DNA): TGTGCCAGCAGCATCGACAGCGTCTCAGAGACCCAGTACTTC. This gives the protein CASSIDSVSETQYF.

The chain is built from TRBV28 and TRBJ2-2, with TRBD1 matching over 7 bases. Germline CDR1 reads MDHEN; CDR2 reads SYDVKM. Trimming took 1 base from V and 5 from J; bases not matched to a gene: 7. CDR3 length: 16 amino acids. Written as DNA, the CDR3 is TGTGCCAGCAGTTTATTAGGGGGCGGAGATACCGGGGAGCTGTTTTTT. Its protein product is CASSLLGGGDTGELFF.

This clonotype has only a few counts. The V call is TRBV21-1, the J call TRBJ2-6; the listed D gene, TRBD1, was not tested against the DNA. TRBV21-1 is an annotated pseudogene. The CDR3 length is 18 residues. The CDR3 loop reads CASYLNRGMSSGANVLTF. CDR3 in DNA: TGTGCCAGCTATTTAAACAGGGGCATGAGCTCTGGGGCCAACGTCCTGACTTTC.

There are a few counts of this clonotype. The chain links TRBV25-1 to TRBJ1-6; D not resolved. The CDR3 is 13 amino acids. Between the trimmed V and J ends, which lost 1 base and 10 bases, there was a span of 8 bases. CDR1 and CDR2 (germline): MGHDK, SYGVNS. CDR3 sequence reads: CASSESERSPLHF. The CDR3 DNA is TGTGCCAGCAGTGAATCAGAAAGGTCACCCCTCCACTTT.

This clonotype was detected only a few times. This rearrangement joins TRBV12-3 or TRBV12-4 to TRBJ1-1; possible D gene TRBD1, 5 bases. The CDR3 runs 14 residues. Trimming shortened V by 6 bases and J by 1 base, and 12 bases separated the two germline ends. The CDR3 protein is CASSRQRRNTEAFF. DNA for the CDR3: TGTGCCAGCAGCAGACAGAGGAGGAACACTGAAGCTTTCTTT.

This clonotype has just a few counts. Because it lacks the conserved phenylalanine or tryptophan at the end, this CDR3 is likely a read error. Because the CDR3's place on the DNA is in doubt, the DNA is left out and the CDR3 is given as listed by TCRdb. The CDR3 sequence is CASSDVYPLFL. The gene calls are TRBV6-1 and TRBJ2-1. The CDR3 is 11 residues long, counting both termini. Germline V gene lookup returns CDR1 MNHNS and CDR2 SASEGT.

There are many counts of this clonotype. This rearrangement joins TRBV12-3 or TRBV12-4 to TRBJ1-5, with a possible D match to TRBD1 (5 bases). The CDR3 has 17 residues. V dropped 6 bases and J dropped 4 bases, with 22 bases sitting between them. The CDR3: CASSLDSGTGRNQPQHF. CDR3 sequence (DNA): TGTGCCAGCAGCCTAGACAGTGGGACGGGTCGAAATCAGCCCCAGCATTTT.

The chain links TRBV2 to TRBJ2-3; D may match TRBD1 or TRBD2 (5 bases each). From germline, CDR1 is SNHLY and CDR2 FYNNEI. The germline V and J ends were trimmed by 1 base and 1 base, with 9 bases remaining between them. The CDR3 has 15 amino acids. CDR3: CASSEGGTRTDTQYF. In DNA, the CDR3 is TGTGCCAGCAGTGAAGGAGGGACCCGCACAGATACGCAGTATTTT.

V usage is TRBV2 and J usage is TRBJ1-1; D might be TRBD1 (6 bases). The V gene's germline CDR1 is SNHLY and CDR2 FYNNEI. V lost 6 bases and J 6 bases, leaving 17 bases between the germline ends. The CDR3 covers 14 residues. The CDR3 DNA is TGTGCCAGCAGCCCCGGCCAGGGGATGGCTGAAGCTTTCTTT. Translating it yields CASSPGQGMAEAFF.

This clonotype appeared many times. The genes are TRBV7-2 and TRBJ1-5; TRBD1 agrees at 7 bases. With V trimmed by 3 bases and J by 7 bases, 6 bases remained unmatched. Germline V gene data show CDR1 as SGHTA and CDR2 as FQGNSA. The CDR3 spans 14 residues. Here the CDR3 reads CASSFLTGNQPQHF. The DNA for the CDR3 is TGTGCCAGCAGCTTCTTGACAGGGAACCAGCCCCAGCATTTT.

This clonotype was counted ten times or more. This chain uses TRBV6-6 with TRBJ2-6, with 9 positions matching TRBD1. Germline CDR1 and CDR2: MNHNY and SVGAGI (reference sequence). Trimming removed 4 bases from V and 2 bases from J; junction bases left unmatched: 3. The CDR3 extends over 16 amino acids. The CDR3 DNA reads TGTGCCAGCAGTTGGGGACAGGGTACTGGGGCCAACGTCCTGACTTTC. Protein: CASSWGQGTGANVLTF.

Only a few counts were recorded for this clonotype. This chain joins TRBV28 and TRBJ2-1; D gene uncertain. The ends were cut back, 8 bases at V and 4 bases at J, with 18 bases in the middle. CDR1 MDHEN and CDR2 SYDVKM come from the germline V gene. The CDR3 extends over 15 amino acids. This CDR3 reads CASGVAGETYNEQFF. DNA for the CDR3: TGTGCCAGCGGCGTAGCAGGAGAAACGTACAATGAGCAGTTCTTC.

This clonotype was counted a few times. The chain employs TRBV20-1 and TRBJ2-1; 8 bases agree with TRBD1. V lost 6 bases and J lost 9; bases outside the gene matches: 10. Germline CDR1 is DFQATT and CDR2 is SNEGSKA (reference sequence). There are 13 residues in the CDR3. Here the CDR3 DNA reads TGCAGTGCGGGGCAGGGGGCTTTCCCTGAGCAGTTCTTC. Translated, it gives CSAGQGAFPEQFF.

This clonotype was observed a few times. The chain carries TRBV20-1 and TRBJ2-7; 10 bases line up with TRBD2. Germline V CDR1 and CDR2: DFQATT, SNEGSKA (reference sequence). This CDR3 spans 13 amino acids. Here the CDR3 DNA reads TGCAGTGCGCGGACTAGCGGCTCCCACGAGCAGTACGTC. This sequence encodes CSARTSGSHEQYV.

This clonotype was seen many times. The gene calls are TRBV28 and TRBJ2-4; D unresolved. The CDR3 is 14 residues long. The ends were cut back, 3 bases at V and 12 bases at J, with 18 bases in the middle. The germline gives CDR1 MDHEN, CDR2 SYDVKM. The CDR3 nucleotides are TGTGCCAGCAGTTTCCGACTGGCCGACGGCCATCAGTACTTC. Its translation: CASSFRLADGHQYF.

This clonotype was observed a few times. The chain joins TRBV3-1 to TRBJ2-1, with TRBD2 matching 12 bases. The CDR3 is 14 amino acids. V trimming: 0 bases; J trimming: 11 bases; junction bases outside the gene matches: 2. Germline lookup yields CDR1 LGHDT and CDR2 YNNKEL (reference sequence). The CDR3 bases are TGTGCCAGCAGCCAAGATCTAGCGGGGGGGCAGCAGTTCTTC. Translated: CASSQDLAGGQQFF.